Presented here are 18 T cell receptor beta chains from one specimen sequenced in a study of technical replicates of blood from several donors. Using immunoSEQ multiplex PCR, the repertoire was profiled, and TCRdb retains in-frame clones only, with some absent. Of 85,000 to 100,000 clones in the sample, 85% to 95% are singletons; the top ten hold about 0.26%. Sequencing input: T cells isolated from PBMCs. The origin of the receptors is a human donor in good health.

The chain employs TRBV9 and TRBJ2-1; no definite D call. V was clipped by 0 bases and J by 0 bases, with 4 bases between them. The germline V gene encodes CDR1 SGDLS and CDR2 YYNGEE. CDR3 length: 14 amino acids. CDR3 protein: CASSVGNSYNEQFF. The CDR3 nucleotides read TGTGCCAGCAGCGTAGGTAACTCCTACAATGAGCAGTTCTTC.

The V and J genes are TRBV18 and TRBJ1-2, with D unresolved. Germline CDR1 KGHSH, CDR2 LQKENI. The ends were cut back, 2 bases at V and 5 bases at J, with 12 bases in the middle. The CDR3 length is 14 residues. The CDR3 region has the DNA TGTGCCAGCTCACCAACCGAATCAGGTTATGGCTACACCTTC. As protein: CASSPTESGYGYTF.

V is TRBV18 and J is TRBJ1-2; no clear D gene. CDR3 length: 13 residues. Trimming left V 2 bases short and J 8 bases short, with 12 bases between. The germline gives CDR1 KGHSH, CDR2 LQKENI. CDR3 sequence (DNA): TGTGCCAGCTCACCAGGAGGGCTCTGGGGCTACACCTTC. Its translation: CASSPGGLWGYTF.

The chain joins TRBV2 to TRBJ2-3; 9 nucleotides line up with TRBD1. The CDR3 is 12 amino acids. Per germline, CDR1 SNHLY and CDR2 FYNNEI. V lost 11 bases and J lost 8; bases outside the gene matches: 8. This CDR3 is CASGQGSATQYF. In DNA, the CDR3 is TGTGCCTCGGGACAGGGTTCGGCTACGCAGTATTTT.

CDR3 coding DNA: TGTGCCAGCAGTTTATGGGGGGCCCCTGAAGCTTTCTTT. It is translated as CASSLWGAPEAFF. The chain combines TRBV28 with TRBJ1-1, with D possibly matching TRBD1 (6 bases). Germline CDR1 and CDR2: MDHEN and SYDVKM. This CDR3 spans 13 amino acids. Deletions cut 0 bases from V and 6 bases from J, with 8 bases between.

This sequence joins TRBV12-2 and TRBJ2-2; TRBD2 is taken as the D call from the table, unchecked against the DNA. TRBV12-2 is an annotated pseudogene. The CDR3 spans 12 residues. This CDR3 is CASRFDTGELFF. CDR3 sequence (DNA): TGTGCAAGTCGCTTCGACACCGGGGAGCTGTTTTTT.

The chain links TRBV4-1 to TRBJ1-1, with D possibly being TRBD1 (5 bases). The V gene lost 4 bases and the J gene lost 2 bases, with 17 bases spanning the gap. The germline V gene encodes CDR1 MGHRA and CDR2 YSYEKL. CDR3 size: 16 residues. The CDR3 protein is CASSPGGAAANTEAFF. CDR3 nucleotide sequence: TGCGCCAGCAGCCCAGGTGGGGCGGCAGCTAACACTGAAGCTTTCTTT.

J is TRBJ2-5 and V is TRBV9; 9 bases agree with TRBD2. Trimming took 3 bases from V and 5 from J; bases not matched to a gene: 17. The CDR3 runs to 18 residues. The V gene's germline CDR1 is SGDLS and CDR2 YYNGEE. The CDR3 DNA reads as TGTGCCAGCAGCGAGATAGCAGGCGGGAGGGACGGAGGGGAGACCCAGTACTTC. The encoded protein is CASSEIAGGRDGGETQYF.

On this clone: One end of the junction varies from germline; a read error may be responsible. The chain has TRBV18 and TRBJ1-1; 8 nucleotides match TRBD1. CDR1 and CDR2 from the germline V gene are KGHSH and LQKENI. The CDR3 spans 16 residues. CDR3 sequence: CASSPRQGRLNTEAFF. The CDR3 nucleotides are TGTGCCAGCTCGCCACGACAGGGGAGGCTGAACACTGAAGCTTTCTTT.

The chain combines TRBV4-1 with TRBJ2-1; TRBD2 matches 9 bases. With 5 bases clipped from V and 0 bases from J, the junction kept 8 bases outside the gene matches. This CDR3 comprises 17 residues. The V gene's germline CDR1 is MGHRA and CDR2 YSYEKL. The CDR3 nucleotides are TGCGCCAGCAGCAAGGAAAGTAGCGGGAGCTCCTACAATGAGCAGTTCTTC. This codes for CASSKESSGSSYNEQFF.

J is TRBJ2-1 and V is TRBV5-4; 7 nucleotides align to TRBD2. Trimming took 4 bases from V and 6 from J; bases not matched to a gene: 7. The CDR3 sequence is 14 residues long. CDR1 SGHNT and CDR2 YYREEE come from the germline V gene (reference sequence). CDR3 sequence reads: CASSGTWTSNEQFF. DNA of the CDR3: TGTGCCAGCAGCGGAACGTGGACTAGCAATGAGCAGTTCTTC.

The chain recombines TRBV5-5 with TRBJ2-2; TRBD1 agrees at 9 bases. CDR3 length: 17 residues. The J segment lost 2 bases and the V segment lost 0 bases, leaving 5 bases of the junction unmatched. Germline values: CDR1 SGHKS, CDR2 YYEKEE (reference sequence). As DNA, the CDR3 is TGTGCCAGCAGCTTGGAAGGACAGGGGATTAACACCGGGGAGCTGTTTTTT. This translates into CASSLEGQGINTGELFF.

The V gene is TRBV4-1, the J gene TRBJ2-7; 11 bases match TRBD1. Germline trimming cut 4 bases from V and 7 bases from J; bases unmatched to any gene: 12. From germline, CDR1 is MGHRA and CDR2 YSYEKL. The length of the CDR3 is 16 residues. The CDR3 DNA is TGCGCCAGCAGCCCGCCCCCGGGACAGGGGGTGGGGGAGCAGTACTTC. Protein sequence: CASSPPPGQGVGEQYF.

CDR3 in amino acids: CASSLLGQGSLDEQYF. The CDR3 region has the DNA TGTGCCAGCAGTTTATTGGGGCAGGGCAGTTTGGACGAGCAGTACTTC. This chain connects TRBV28 to TRBJ2-7, with D maybe TRBD1 (5 bases). The CDR3 extends over 16 amino acids. Trimming cost V 1 base and J 5 bases, with 18 bases left between them. Germline loops: CDR1 MDHEN, CDR2 SYDVKM.

V is TRBV6-5 and J is TRBJ1-6; 10 nucleotides line up with TRBD1. The length of the CDR3 is 15 residues. The trim removed 9 bases at V and 9 bases at J, leaving 11 bases unmatched. Looked up from germline, CDR1 is MNHEY and CDR2 is SVGAGI. CDR3 in amino acids: CASGRTGTGASPLHF. CDR3 bases: TGTGCCAGTGGGAGGACCGGGACAGGGGCTTCACCCCTCCACTTT.

This clone was detected only once. The V and J genes are TRBV6-5 and TRBJ2-7, with a tentative D call TRBD1 (6 bases). CDR1 is MNHEY and CDR2 is SVGAGI in the germline V gene. V lost 6 bases, J lost 3 bases, and 15 bases lay in between. The CDR3 covers 14 residues. The CDR3 DNA reads TGTGCCAGCAGCCCCACAGGGTTACTCTACGAGCAGTACTTC. It codes for CASSPTGLLYEQYF.

This chain links TRBV10-3 with TRBJ1-6; the match to TRBD1 covers 10 bases. The CDR3 totals 14 residues. Germline CDR1 reads ENHRY; CDR2 reads SYGVKD. Trimming removed 4 bases from V and 6 bases from J; junction bases left unmatched: 0. CDR3 amino acids: CAISGDRGNSPLHF. CDR3 nucleotides: TGTGCCATCAGTGGGGACAGGGGTAATTCACCCCTCCACTTT.

This clone turned up a few times. The rearrangement uses TRBV6-5 and TRBJ1-1; the match to TRBD1 covers 7 bases. Germline V gene data show CDR1 as MNHEY and CDR2 as SVGAGI. The CDR3 has 15 amino acids. J gave up 0 bases and V 6 bases, and 7 bases lay outside the gene matches. CDR3 sequence reads: CASRPPTGMNTEAFF. CDR3 bases: TGTGCCAGCAGACCCCCGACAGGGATGAACACTGAAGCTTTCTTT.